This section outlines one T cell receptor (beta chain) sequence together with its context. No antigen is known for it. This sample was taken from a study of early T cells in non-severe SARS-CoV-2 infection. Turning to the study itself: Sequencing targeted bulk RNA from unsorted whole blood, leaving chains unpaired.

Study observations and caveats: Lookups in VDJdb leaned toward anti-spike CD8 responses and missed private and CD4 specificities.

The junction had 7 bases not matched to a gene; V was cut back by 5 bases and J by 0 bases. Germline values: CDR1 LNHNV, CDR2 YYDKDF (reference sequence). This CDR3 spans 16 amino acids. Each CDR3 protein gets one entry after TCRdb re-called the 5' RACE reads with MiXCR. The sample holds tens of thousands of distinct CDR3 sequences, roughly 9.5% seen once. The gene calls are TRBV15 and TRBJ2-4, with TRBD1 matching 7 bases. This sequence originates from an adult who was a healthcare worker with PCR-confirmed SARS-CoV-2 infection or an uninfected control (not recorded which). The sequencing input was whole blood. CDR3: CATSGPTGLAKNIQYF. The CDR3, as DNA: TGTGCCACCAGCGGCCCGACAGGGCTAGCCAAAAACATTCAGTACTTC.